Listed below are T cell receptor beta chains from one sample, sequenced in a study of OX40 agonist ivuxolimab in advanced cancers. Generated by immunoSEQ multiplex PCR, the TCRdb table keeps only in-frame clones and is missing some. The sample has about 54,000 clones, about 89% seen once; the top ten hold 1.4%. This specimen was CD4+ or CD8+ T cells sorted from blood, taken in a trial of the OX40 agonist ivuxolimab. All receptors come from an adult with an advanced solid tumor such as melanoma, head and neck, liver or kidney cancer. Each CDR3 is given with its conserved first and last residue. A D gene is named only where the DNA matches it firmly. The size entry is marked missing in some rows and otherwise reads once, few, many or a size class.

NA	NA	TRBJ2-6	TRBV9	CASSGRQVSSGANVLTF	TGTGCCAGCAGCGGGCGACAAGTCAGCTCTGGGGCCAACGTCCTGACTTTC
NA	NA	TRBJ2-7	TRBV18	CASSPRRTNYEQYF	TGTGCCAGCTCACCTCGTCGGACAAATTACGAGCAGTACTTC
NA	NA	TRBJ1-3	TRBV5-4	CASSSMGSSGNTIYF	TGTGCCAGCAGCTCTATGGGGTCATCTGGAAACACCATATATTTT
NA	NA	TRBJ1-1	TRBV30	CAWRGGGSTEAFF	TGTGCCTGGAGGGGGGGAGGCTCCACTGAAGCTTTCTTT
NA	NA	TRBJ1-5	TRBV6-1	CASSEEQINQPQHF	TGTGCTAGCAGTGAAGAACAGATCAATCAGCCCCAGCATTTT
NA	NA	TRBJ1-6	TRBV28	CASSLKQRFYNSPLHF	TGTGCCAGCAGTTTAAAGCAACGTTTCTATAATTCACCCCTCCACTTT
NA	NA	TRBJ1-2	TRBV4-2	CASSQDMGRGDGYTF	TGTGCCAGCAGCCAAGATATGGGCAGGGGTGACGGCTACACCTTC
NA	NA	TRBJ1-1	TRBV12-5	CASGLVLGGVGADTEAFF	TGTGCTAGTGGTTTGGTACTGGGGGGCGTCGGGGCGGACACTGAAGCTTTCTTT
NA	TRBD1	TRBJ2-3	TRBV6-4	CASSDGDRGGADTQYF	TGTGCCAGCAGTGACGGAGACAGGGGTGGTGCAGATACGCAGTATTTT
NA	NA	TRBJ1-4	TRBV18	CASSLGTIANEKLFF	TGTGCCAGCTCTCTGGGGACTATAGCTAATGAAAAACTGTTTTTT
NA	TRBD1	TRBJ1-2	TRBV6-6	CASSSPGQGAGYTF	TGTGCCAGCAGTTCCCCGGGTCAGGGGGCTGGCTACACCTTC
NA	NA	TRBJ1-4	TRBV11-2	CASSLSPSSNEKLFF	TGTGCCAGCAGCTTATCTCCCTCATCTAATGAAAAACTGTTTTTT
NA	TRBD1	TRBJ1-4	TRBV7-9	CASMGTGGNEKLFF	TGTGCCAGCATGGGGACAGGGGGCAATGAAAAACTGTTTTTT
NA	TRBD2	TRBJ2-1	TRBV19	CASTSGLAGNEQFF	TGTGCCAGTACCTCGGGACTAGCAGGCAATGAGCAGTTCTTC
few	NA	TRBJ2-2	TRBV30	CAWTQTHTGELFF	TGTGCCTGGACTCAGACCCACACCGGGGAGCTGTTTTTT
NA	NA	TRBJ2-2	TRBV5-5	CASSSGHRTGELFF	TGTGCCAGCAGCTCCGGACACCGCACCGGGGAGCTGTTTTTT
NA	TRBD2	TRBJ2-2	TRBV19	CASSGRRGAGELFF	TGTGCCAGTAGTGGGCGGCGGGGGGCCGGGGAGCTGTTTTTT
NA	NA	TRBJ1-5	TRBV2	CASSSWDGNQPQHF	TGTGCCAGCAGTTCCTGGGACGGGAATCAGCCCCAGCATTTT
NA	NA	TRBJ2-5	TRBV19	CASSIRAQRDQYF	TGTGCCAGTAGTATCCGGGCCCAAAGGGACCAGTACTTC
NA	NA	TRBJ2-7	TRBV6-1	CASSVNRVSYEQYF	TGTGCCAGCAGTGTAAACAGGGTATCCTACGAGCAGTACTTC
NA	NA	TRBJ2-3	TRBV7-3	CASSMTMRGTDTQYF	TGTGCCAGCAGCATGACTATGAGGGGCACAGATACGCAGTATTTT
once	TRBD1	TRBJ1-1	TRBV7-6	CASSAGQGGTEAFF	TGTGCCAGCAGCGCTGGACAGGGCGGCACTGAAGCTTTCTTT
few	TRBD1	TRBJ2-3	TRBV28	CASSVPGQGTDTQYF	TGTGCCAGCAGCGTACCCGGACAGGGCACAGATACGCAGTATTTT
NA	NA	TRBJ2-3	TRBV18	CASSPPRKGGLDTQYF	TGTGCCAGCTCACCACCCCGCAAGGGGGGGTTGGATACGCAGTATTTT
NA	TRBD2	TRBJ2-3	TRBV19	CASTPLGGADTQYF	TGTGCCAGTACTCCCTTGGGAGGGGCAGATACGCAGTATTTT
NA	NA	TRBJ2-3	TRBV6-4	CASSEGSALSATDTQYF	TGTGCCAGCAGTGAGGGAAGCGCCCTTTCCGCTACAGATACGCAGTATTTT
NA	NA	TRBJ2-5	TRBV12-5	CASGLGTQETQYF	TGTGCTAGTGGTCTGGGGACCCAAGAGACCCAGTACTTC
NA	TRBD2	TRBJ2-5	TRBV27	CASSLFYRRGSETQYF	TGTGCCAGCAGTTTATTTTACCGTCGCGGGAGTGAGACCCAGTACTTC
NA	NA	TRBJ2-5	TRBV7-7	CASSGVGGGETQYF	TGTGCTAGCAGCGGCGTAGGAGGGGGAGAGACCCAGTACTTC
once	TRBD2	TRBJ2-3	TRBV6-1	CASRLADTDTQYF	TGTGCCAGCCGACTAGCGGACACAGATACGCAGTATTTT
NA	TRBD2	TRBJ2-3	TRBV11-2	CASSHSDSGRDTQYF	TGTGCCAGCAGCCACTCCGACAGCGGGAGGGATACGCAGTATTTT
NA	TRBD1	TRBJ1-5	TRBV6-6	CASRGTGAFNQPQHF	TGTGCCAGCAGGGGGACAGGGGCCTTCAATCAGCCCCAGCATTTT
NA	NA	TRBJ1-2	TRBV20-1	CSAFRGGYTF	TGCAGTGCTTTCAGGGGAGGCTACACCTTC
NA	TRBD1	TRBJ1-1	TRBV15	CATSTTWTGGTEAFF	TGTGCCACCAGCACGACTTGGACAGGGGGTACTGAAGCTTTCTTT
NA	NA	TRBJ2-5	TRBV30	CAWDISQETQYF	TGTGCCTGGGACATTTCCCAAGAGACCCAGTACTTC